The 24 T cell receptor beta chains below were found in one sample sequenced in a study of neurological immune-mediated disorders. TCRdb independently ran MiXCR on the 5' RACE reads; one entry per CDR3 protein. The table records under 80,000 distinct CDR3 sequences, roughly 13% of them present only once. The sequencing sample was made of PBMCs. The receptor source for this set is a woman aged 50 to 60 in good health.

This clonotype was found many times. This CDR3 is CASRDGTGNTEAFF. The CDR3 bases are TGTGCCAGCAGAGACGGGACAGGCAACACTGAAGCTTTCTTT. The genes are TRBV12-3 or TRBV12-4 and TRBJ1-1; TRBD1 matches 8 bases. The CDR3 is 14 residues long. J lost 2 bases, V lost 6 bases, and 5 bases had no gene match.

This chain uses TRBV13 with TRBJ1-1; 7 nucleotides match TRBD1. The V segment lost 4 bases and the J segment 1 base; nucleotides outside the gene matches: 9. Germline V gives CDR1 PRHDT, CDR2 FYEKMQ (reference sequence). The CDR3 covers 16 residues. CDR3 loop: CASSSPGGQKNTEAFF. Here the CDR3 DNA reads TGTGCCAGCAGCTCCCCCGGGGGACAGAAGAACACTGAAGCTTTCTTT. Looking up the rest from reference TRBV13 and TRBJ1-1 gives the full variable domain: AAGVIQSPRHLIKEKRETATLKCYPIPRHDTVYWYQQGPGQDPQFLISFYEKMQSDKGSIPDRFSAQQFSDYHSELNMSSLELGDSALYFCASSSPGGQKNTEAFFGQGTRLTVV.

This clonotype was recorded at least ten times. The chain links TRBV12-3 or TRBV12-4 to TRBJ1-2, with 8 bases lining up with TRBD1. The J segment lost 6 bases and the V segment lost 6 bases, leaving 6 bases of the junction unmatched. This CDR3 region has 13 residues. The CDR3 loop reads CASSPDRVNGYTF. Here the CDR3 DNA reads TGTGCCAGCAGCCCGGACAGGGTAAATGGCTACACCTTC.

This clonotype was detected ten times or more. This chain connects TRBV20-1 to TRBJ2-5, with 7 positions matching TRBD1. V was clipped by 3 bases and J by 1 base; unmatched bases: 5. The CDR3 sequence is 14 residues long. Germline V CDR1 and CDR2: DFQATT, SNEGSKA (reference sequence). The CDR3 region is CSARVDRTQETQYF. CDR3 DNA sequence: TGCAGTGCTAGGGTGGACAGGACCCAAGAGACCCAGTACTTC.

This clonotype was seen at least ten times. The chain combines TRBV12-3 or TRBV12-4 with TRBJ2-3; the D gene could be TRBD1 or TRBD2 (6 bases each). The germline V and J ends were trimmed by 6 bases and 2 bases, with 12 bases remaining between them. The CDR3 runs 14 residues. The CDR3 DNA sequence: TGTGCCAGCAGGGAGGGGGAGAACACAGATACGCAGTATTTT. It is translated as CASREGENTDTQYF.

This clonotype was seen repeatedly, ten times or more. The J gene is TRBJ2-7, the V gene TRBV28, with a possible D match to TRBD1 (6 bases). Germline V gives CDR1 MDHEN, CDR2 SYDVKM. The CDR3 covers 12 residues. Trimming pared 3 bases from V and 8 bases from J, leaving 11 bases between. CDR3 DNA sequence: TGTGCCAGCAGTTTGGACAGATCACAGCAGTACTTC. This gives the protein CASSLDRSQQYF.

This clonotype has ten or more counts. V gene TRBV11-3 combines with J gene TRBJ1-5; no clear D. Trimming stripped 1 base from V and 2 bases from J, with 3 bases between. Germline CDR1 and CDR2: SGHNT and YENEEA. The CDR3 is made up of 13 amino acids. CDR3 in amino acids: CASSLGCNQPQHF. The DNA for the CDR3 is TGTGCCAGCAGCTTAGGCTGCAATCAGCCCCAGCATTTT.

This clonotype was seen ten or more times. V and J are TRBV2 and TRBJ1-5, with D unclear. V was trimmed by 7 bases and J by 1 base, leaving 8 bases between them. The germline V gene encodes CDR1 SNHLY and CDR2 FYNNEI. This CDR3 has 13 amino acids. In DNA, the CDR3 is TGTGCCAGCAAATCAGAGAGCAATCAGCCCCAGCATTTT. This sequence encodes CASKSESNQPQHF.

This clonotype has at least ten counts. The rearrangement links TRBV20-1 to TRBJ2-1; 8 bases fit TRBD2. Germline V gives CDR1 DFQATT, CDR2 SNEGSKA (reference sequence). Trimming cost V 6 bases and J 7 bases; bases outside gene matches: 8. The CDR3 length is 13 residues. This chain's CDR3 is CSAVAGRSNEQFF. CDR3 coding DNA: TGCAGTGCAGTAGCGGGGCGTTCAAATGAGCAGTTCTTC.

This clonotype came up many times. The CDR3 sequence is CSIREGVNNEKLFF. The CDR3 bases are TGCAGTATAAGGGAGGGAGTTAATAATGAAAAACTGTTTTTT. J is TRBJ1-4 and V is TRBV20-1; D is unresolved. Germline lookup yields CDR1 DFQATT and CDR2 SNEGSKA (reference sequence). CDR3 length: 14 amino acids. V was clipped by 8 bases and J by 4 bases, with 17 bases between them.

There are many counts of this clonotype. The chain is built from TRBV29-1 and TRBJ2-7; 14 positions agree with TRBD2. This CDR3 spans 13 amino acids. CDR1 and CDR2 (germline): SQVTM, ANQGSEA. V dropped 5 bases and J dropped 5; count of bases not matched to a gene: 2. CDR3 bases: TGCAGCGTTCCGGGACTAGCGGGAGACGAGCAGTACTTC. It yields the protein CSVPGLAGDEQYF.

This clonotype was detected ten times or more. The rearrangement uses TRBV20-1 and TRBJ2-7; 10 nucleotides line up with TRBD1. The CDR3 totals 15 residues. V was pared by 5 bases and J by 5 bases, with 12 bases of the junction left unmatched. CDR1 and CDR2 from the germline V gene are DFQATT and SNEGSKA (reference sequence). The CDR3 region has the DNA TGCAGTGCTGGGGGGGCAGGGACAGGGGCGCACGAGCAGTACTTC. This encodes CSAGGAGTGAHEQYF.

About this clonotype: A much larger clone sits a single nucleotide away, making a read error possible. J is TRBJ1-5 and V is TRBV12-3 or TRBV12-4; D not resolved. Between the trimmed V and J ends, which lost 5 bases and 1 base, there was a span of 9 bases. The CDR3 is 14 residues long. The DNA of the CDR3 is TGTGCCAGCAGTACAGTGGAGAGCAATCAGCCCCAGCATTTT. Translation gives CASSTVESNQPQHF.

Many counts were recorded for this clonotype. The chain uses TRBV28 and TRBJ1-6; no definite D call. The length of the CDR3 is 14 residues. V dropped 2 bases and J dropped 1 base, with 3 bases sitting between them. Germline V gene lookup returns CDR1 MDHEN and CDR2 SYDVKM. CDR3 nucleotides: TGTGCCAGCAGTTTACGGTCCTATAATTCACCCCTCCACTTT. It encodes CASSLRSYNSPLHF. The whole variable domain, filled in from reference TRBV28 and TRBJ1-6, reads DVKVTQSSRYLVKRTGEKVFLECVQDMDHENMFWYRQDPGLGLRLIYFSYDVKMKEKGDIPEGYSVSREKKERFSLILESASTNQTSMYLCASSLRSYNSPLHFGNGTRLTVT.

The chain joins TRBV10-2 to TRBJ2-1; TRBD2 agrees at 16 bases. With V trimmed by 4 bases and J by 0 bases, 9 bases remained unmatched. Per the germline V gene, CDR1 is WSHSY and CDR2 is SAAADI. This CDR3 is 20 amino acids long. In DNA form, the CDR3 reads TGCGCCAGCAGTGGAACGGGACTAGCGGGAGGGGTGGGCTCCTACAATGAGCAGTTCTTC. It specifies CASSGTGLAGGVGSYNEQFF.

This clonotype has at least ten counts. The gene calls are TRBV28 and TRBJ2-1; D may match TRBD1 or TRBD2 (6 bases each). The CDR3 covers 13 residues. The V end was cut by 2 bases, the J end by 7 bases, with 9 bases between. Germline V gene sequence: CDR1 MDHEN, CDR2 SYDVKM. The CDR3 loop reads CASSLGGGNEQFF. CDR3 DNA: TGTGCCAGCAGTTTAGGAGGGGGGAATGAGCAGTTCTTC.

Written as DNA, the CDR3 is TGTGCCAGCAGTTTTCTACAGGGGAATGGCTACACCTTC. Protein product: CASSFLQGNGYTF. The chain employs TRBV12-3 or TRBV12-4 and TRBJ1-2; 7 bases align to TRBD1. J gave up 6 bases and V 3 bases, and 4 bases lay outside the gene matches. This CDR3 contains 13 residues.

The chain recombines TRBV7-2 with TRBJ2-2; D unresolved. The CDR3 consists of 17 residues. Trimming took 4 bases from V and 3 from J, leaving 18 bases between them. Germline V lookup: CDR1 SGHTA, CDR2 FQGNSA. CDR3 bases: TGTGCCAGCAGCTCCTTAGAAAGCTCTCCTTACACCGGGGAGCTGTTTTTT. This translates into CASSSLESSPYTGELFF.

This clonotype was seen repeatedly, ten times or more. The rearrangement links TRBV11-2 to TRBJ1-1; D is possibly TRBD1 (5 bases). This CDR3 comprises 15 residues. Per the germline V gene, CDR1 is SGHAT and CDR2 is FQNNGV. V was cut by 1 base and J by 1 base, with 10 bases left in between. CDR3 coding DNA: TGTGCCAGCAGCTTAGGGGACCTAAGGAACACTGAAGCTTTCTTT. Amino acids: CASSLGDLRNTEAFF.

This clonotype appeared many times. V is TRBV20-1 and J is TRBJ2-3; TRBD2 matches at 10 bases. J gave up 2 bases and V 6 bases, and 5 bases lay outside the gene matches. This CDR3 region has 14 residues. Looked up from germline, CDR1 is DFQATT and CDR2 is SNEGSKA (reference sequence). The CDR3 protein is CSALAGGHTDTQYF. CDR3 bases: TGCAGTGCCTTAGCGGGGGGCCACACAGATACGCAGTATTTT.

There are many counts of this clonotype. The CDR3 sequence is CSALQGGGWETQYF. The CDR3 coding sequence is TGCAGTGCTCTCCAGGGCGGGGGATGGGAGACCCAGTACTTC. The J gene is TRBJ2-5, the V gene TRBV20-1, with 7 bases identical to TRBD2. Looked up from germline, CDR1 is DFQATT and CDR2 is SNEGSKA (reference sequence). The junction had 11 bases not matched to a gene; V was cut back by 5 bases and J by 5 bases. The CDR3 spans 14 residues.

This clonotype was counted ten times or more. This chain joins TRBV28 and TRBJ2-3; D gene unclear. The CDR3 covers 15 residues. The V end was cut by 3 bases, the J end by 2 bases, with 12 bases between. Germline CDR1 MDHEN, CDR2 SYDVKM. CDR3: CASSFRRGYTDTQYF. In nucleotides, the CDR3 is TGTGCCAGCAGTTTTCGACGAGGCTACACAGATACGCAGTATTTT.

This clonotype was counted many times. The genes are TRBV12-3 or TRBV12-4 and TRBJ2-7; D is undetermined. This CDR3 is built from 15 residues. V was pared by 6 bases and J by 0 bases, with 15 bases between. Here the CDR3 DNA reads TGTGCCAGCAGACTTGTAGGTCCTACCTCCTACGAGCAGTACTTC. Translating it yields CASRLVGPTSYEQYF.

This clonotype was recorded at least ten times. This rearrangement joins TRBV5-1 to TRBJ2-3; 8 bases align to TRBD1. CDR3 length: 16 amino acids. Germline lookup yields CDR1 SGHRS and CDR2 YFSETQ. V dropped 0 bases and J dropped 4; count of bases not matched to a gene: 7. Here the CDR3 DNA reads TGCGCCAGCAGCTTGGCAGGACAGGGTTGGGCAGATACGCAGTATTTT. Translation: CASSLAGQGWADTQYF.